These 2 T cell receptor beta chains were sequenced from one sample in a study of T cell responses to AZD1222 COVID-19 vaccine. Clones were read by immunoSEQ multiplex PCR, and TCRdb kept only the in-frame ones, dropping some. Seen here are 95,000 to 150,000 clones, about 92% observed once, and the top ten hold 6% to 9%. The source was peripheral blood, collected 28 days after the second AZD1222 dose. The receptors were gathered from an adult who received the AZD1222 COVID-19 vaccine.

V is TRBV10-3 and J is TRBJ2-3; no clear D. Germline V gene sequence: CDR1 ENHRY, CDR2 SYGVKD. With 2 bases removed from V and 2 bases from J, the gap between germline ends came to 8 bases. The CDR3 extends over 14 amino acids. The CDR3 loop reads CAISEGLPTDTQYF. The CDR3 DNA sequence: TGTGCCATCAGTGAGGGGCTACCCACAGATACGCAGTATTTT.

A note on this clone: At one boundary the junction diverges from the germline segment, which might be a read error. This sequence joins TRBV12-5 and TRBJ1-2; the D gene is possibly TRBD1 (5 bases). Germline V CDR1 and CDR2: LGHNT, FRNRAP. The CDR3 has 12 amino acids. Here the CDR3 reads CARGSRTYGYTF. Here the CDR3 DNA reads TGTGCTAGAGGTTCCAGGACATATGGCTACACCTTC.